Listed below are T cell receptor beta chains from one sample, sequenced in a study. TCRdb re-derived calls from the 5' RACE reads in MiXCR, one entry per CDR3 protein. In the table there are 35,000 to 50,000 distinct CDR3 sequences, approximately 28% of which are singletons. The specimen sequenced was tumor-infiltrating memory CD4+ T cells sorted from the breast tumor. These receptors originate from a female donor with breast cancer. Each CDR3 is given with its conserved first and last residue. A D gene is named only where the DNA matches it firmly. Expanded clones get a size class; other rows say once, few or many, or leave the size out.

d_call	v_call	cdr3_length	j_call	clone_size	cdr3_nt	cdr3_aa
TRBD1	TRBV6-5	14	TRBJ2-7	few	TGTGCCAGCAGTTACCAGGGGGACTCCTACGAGCAGTACTTC	CASSYQGDSYEQYF
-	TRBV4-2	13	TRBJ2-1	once	TGTGCCAGCAGCCAGCATTCAGGCAATGAGCAGTTCTTC	CASSQHSGNEQFF
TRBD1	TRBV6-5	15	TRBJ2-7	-	TGTGCCAGCAGCCCCCTCGACAGGGTGAGCTACGAGCAGTACTTC	CASSPLDRVSYEQYF
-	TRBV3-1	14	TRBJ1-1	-	TGTGCCAGCACCCGGACGGGGTTGAACACTGAAGCTTTCTTT	CASTRTGLNTEAFF
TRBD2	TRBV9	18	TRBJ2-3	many	TGTGCCAGCAGCGCCGGGACTAGCGGGAGATCGGGCACAGATACGCAGTATTTT	CASSAGTSGRSGTDTQYF
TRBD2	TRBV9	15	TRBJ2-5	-	TGTGCCAGCAGCGTAGAGCTAGCGGGGGGAGAGACCCAGTACTTC	CASSVELAGGETQYF
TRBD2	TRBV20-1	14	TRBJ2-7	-	TGCAGTGCTCGCCGGACTAGCGGGAAGTACGAGCAGTACTTC	CSARRTSGKYEQYF
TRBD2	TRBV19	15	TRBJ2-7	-	TGTGCCAGTAGTTGGTCTGGCGGGAGGTCCTACGAGCAGTACTTC	CASSWSGGRSYEQYF
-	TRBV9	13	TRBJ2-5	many	TGTGCCAGCAGCGTATGGGGTGAAGAGACCCAGTACTTC	CASSVWGEETQYF
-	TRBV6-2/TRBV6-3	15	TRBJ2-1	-	TGTGCCAGCAGTTATTCCACTTGGGAAGCCAATGAGCAGTTCTTC	CASSYSTWEANEQFF
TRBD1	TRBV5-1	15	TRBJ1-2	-	TGCGCCAGCAGCCGAACGACGACAGGGAGGGAAGGCTGCACCTTC	CASSRTTTGREGCTF
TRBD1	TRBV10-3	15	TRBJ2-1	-	TGTGCCATCAGTCCGGACAGGGGAGGGAACAATGAGCAGTTCTTC	CAISPDRGGNNEQFF
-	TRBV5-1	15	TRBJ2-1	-	TGCGCCAGCAGCTCGACTCCATCCCTCTCGGATGAGCAGTTCTTC	CASSSTPSLSDEQFF
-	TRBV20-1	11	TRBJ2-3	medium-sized	TGCAGTGCTAGCAAGAGAGATACGCAGTATTTT	CSASKRDTQYF
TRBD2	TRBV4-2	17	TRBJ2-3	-	TGTGCCAGCAGCCCCGGGGGACTAGCGGGAGCCTCAGATACGCAGTATTTT	CASSPGGLAGASDTQYF
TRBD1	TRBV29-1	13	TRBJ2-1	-	TGCAGCGTTCGAGGACAGGGGTTCAATGAGCAGTTCTTC	CSVRGQGFNEQFF
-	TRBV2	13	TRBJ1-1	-	TGTGCCAGCAGTGAAGATCCTGACACTGAAGCTTTCTTT	CASSEDPDTEAFF
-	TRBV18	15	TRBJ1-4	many	TGTGCCAGCTCACCACGGGCAACAACTAATGAAAAACTGTTTTTT	CASSPRATTNEKLFF
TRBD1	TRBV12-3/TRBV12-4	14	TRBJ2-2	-	TGTGCCAGCCTCGGGACAGAAAACACCGGGGAGCTGTTTTTT	CASLGTENTGELFF
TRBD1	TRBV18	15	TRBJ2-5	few	TGTGCCAGCTCCCAGGACCAGACAGGGCGAGAGACCCAGTACTTC	CASSQDQTGRETQYF
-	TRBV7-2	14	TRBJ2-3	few	TGTGCCAGCAGCCAAGACAGAAGCACAGATACGCAGTATTTT	CASSQDRSTDTQYF
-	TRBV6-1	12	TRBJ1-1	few	TGTGCCAGCACTGGGGAGGGCCCGAAGGCTTTCTTT	CASTGEGPKAFF
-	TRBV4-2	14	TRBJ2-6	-	TGTGCCAGCAGCCCCCCAGAAGGGGCCAACGTCCTGACTTTC	CASSPPEGANVLTF
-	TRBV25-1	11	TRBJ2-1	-	TGTGCCAGCAGTGTCTACAATGAGCAGTTCTTC	CASSVYNEQFF
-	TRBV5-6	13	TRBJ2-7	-	TGTGCCAGCAGCTTGGGAGGGTCCGACGAGCAGTACTTC	CASSLGGSDEQYF
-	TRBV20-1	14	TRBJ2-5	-	TGCAGCCCTCAACAGGGAGGCCGTCAAGAGACCCAGTACTTC	CSPQQGGRQETQYF
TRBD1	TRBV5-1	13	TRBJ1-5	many	TGCGCCAGCAGGGGACAGCCCAATCAGCCCCAGCATTTT	CASRGQPNQPQHF
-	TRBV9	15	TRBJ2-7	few	TGTGCCAGCAGCGTAGGGGGGAGTGTAGACAACGAGCAGTACTTC	CASSVGGSVDNEQYF
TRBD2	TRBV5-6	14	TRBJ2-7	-	TGTGCCAGCAGCCGGGAGGGGCTAATCTACGAGCAGTACTTC	CASSREGLIYEQYF
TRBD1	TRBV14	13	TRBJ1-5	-	TGTGCCAGCAGCGTGACAGGGTTAGGGCCCCAGCATTTT	CASSVTGLGPQHF
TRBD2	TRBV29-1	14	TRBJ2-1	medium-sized	TGCAGCGCCAGGGAGGTAGCGGGAGTTCGTGAGCAGTTCTTC	CSAREVAGVREQFF
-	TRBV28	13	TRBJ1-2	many	TGTGCCAGCAGTTTCCAGGGCGAGGATGGCTACACCTTC	CASSFQGEDGYTF
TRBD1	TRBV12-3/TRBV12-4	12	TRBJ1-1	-	TGTGCCAGCAGTTACGCAGGGGGCGAAGCTTTCTTT	CASSYAGGEAFF
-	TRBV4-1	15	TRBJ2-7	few	TGCGCCAGCAGCCAAGGAATGGCAGAAACCTACGAGCAGTACTTC	CASSQGMAETYEQYF
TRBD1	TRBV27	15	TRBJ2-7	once	TGTGCCAGCAGTTTGGAAGGGGGCGCATCCTACGAGCAGTACTTC	CASSLEGGASYEQYF
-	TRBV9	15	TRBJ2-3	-	TGTGCCAGCAGCGTAGGGGGAATAAACACAGATACGCAGTATTTT	CASSVGGINTDTQYF
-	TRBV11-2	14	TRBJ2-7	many	TGTGCCAGCAGCTTAGGACAGGGAGGGTACGAGCAGTACTTC	CASSLGQGGYEQYF